This passage covers 22 T cell receptor beta chains from one sample sequenced in a study of patients and donors after allogeneic stem cell transplantation. TCRdb reprocessed the RT-PCR reads via MiXCR and lists one record per CDR3 protein. Here the sample spans about a million distinct CDR3 sequences, over 15% being singletons. Sequenced: blood, either unsorted or a sorted T cell fraction (not recorded which). Every receptor here comes from a human donor who was either an allogeneic HSCT recipient or a stem cell or donor lymphocyte infusion donor (not recorded which). It is not recorded whose cells these are; they may come from a transplant donor.

This clonotype came up a few times. This chain uses TRBV27 with TRBJ1-1; no clear D. V dropped 6 bases and J dropped 5 bases, with 16 bases sitting between them. Looked up from germline, CDR1 is MNHEY and CDR2 is SMNVEV (reference sequence). CDR3 size: 14 residues. CDR3 sequence reads: CASSQLDGTTEAFF. The CDR3 DNA reads as TGTGCCAGCAGCCAACTCGATGGTACGACTGAAGCTTTCTTT.

The chain has TRBV6-1 and TRBJ1-5; D gene uncertain. This CDR3 has 13 residues. Germline V gene lookup returns CDR1 MNHNS and CDR2 SASEGT. Trimming removed 3 bases at V and 9 bases at J, with 12 bases between. CDR3 loop: CASSESGRTPQHF. The CDR3 DNA sequence: TGTGCCAGCAGTGAGAGCGGTCGTACGCCCCAGCATTTT.

The rearrangement joins TRBV3-1 to TRBJ2-3; TRBD2 aligns across 8 bases. V gave up 1 base and J gave up 3 bases; unmatched junction bases: 12. Germline V CDR1 and CDR2: LGHDT, YNNKEL (reference sequence). There are 18 residues in the CDR3. CDR3 sequence reads: CASSQGQREILKTDTQYF. The DNA for the CDR3 is TGTGCCAGCAGCCAAGGCCAGCGGGAGATCCTGAAGACAGATACGCAGTATTTT.

The V call is TRBV7-3, the J call TRBJ2-3, with D perhaps given as TRBD1 or TRBD2 (5 bases each). The CDR3 sequence is 17 residues long. Germline-derived CDR1 and CDR2 are SGHTA and FQGTGA. V was cut by 5 bases and J by 5 bases, with 23 bases left in between. CDR3 nucleotide sequence: TGTGCCAGCAGCGAAAGGGGTTTGTGGGAGTGCAGAGATACGCAGTATTTT. The encoded protein is CASSERGLWECRDTQYF.

This clonotype occurred a few times. The genes are TRBV7-8 and TRBJ1-2; possible D gene TRBD1, 5 bases. With 2 bases removed from V and 4 bases from J, the gap between germline ends came to 23 bases. CDR1 and CDR2 (germline): SGHVS, FQNEAQ. This CDR3 comprises 18 residues. The CDR3 DNA follows: TGTGCCAGCAGCTTAAACCGTTGGGCCGAAGGGGACCTCTATGGCTACACCTTC. Encoded protein: CASSLNRWAEGDLYGYTF.

The chain couples TRBV15 to TRBJ2-7; D uncertain. CDR1 is LNHNV and CDR2 is YYDKDF in the germline V gene (reference sequence). V gave up 0 bases and J gave up 7 bases, with 7 bases separating them. The CDR3 spans 12 residues. CDR3 coding DNA: TGTGCCACCAGCAGAGATATGCTGGAGCAGTACTTC. It translates to CATSRDMLEQYF.

This clonotype was counted only a few times. This chain connects TRBV29-1 to TRBJ1-1; D is perhaps TRBD1 (5 bases). The CDR3 runs 11 residues. V shed 7 bases and J shed 1 base, with 7 bases lying between them. The V gene's germline CDR1 is SQVTM and CDR2 ANQGSEA. The CDR3 DNA follows: TGCAGCGCGACAGCGAACACTGAAGCTTTCTTT. Protein: CSATANTEAFF.

This clonotype has a handful of counts. V is TRBV27 and J is TRBJ2-1; TRBD2 agrees at 10 bases. V trimming: 5 bases; J trimming: 13 bases; junction bases outside the gene matches: 17. Germline V CDR1 and CDR2: MNHEY, SMNVEV (reference sequence). The CDR3 is made up of 16 amino acids. The DNA for the CDR3 is TGTGCCAGCAGTCGAAACCTTAGCGGGAGGACTTTACCTCAGTTCTTC. Its translation: CASSRNLSGRTLPQFF.

This clonotype was recorded a few times. The chain employs TRBV6-1 and TRBJ2-3; TRBD2 might be the D (6 bases). With 3 bases removed from V and 0 bases from J, the gap between germline ends came to 10 bases. In germline, CDR1 is MNHNS, CDR2 SASEGT. The CDR3 is 15 residues long. The CDR3 sequence is CASSDSGLSTDTQYF. The CDR3, as DNA: TGTGCCAGCAGTGACTCCGGACTAAGCACAGATACGCAGTATTTT.

This sequence joins TRBV2 and TRBJ2-7; 10 bases align to TRBD1. Germline assignment: CDR1 SNHLY and CDR2 FYNNEI. This CDR3 comprises 15 residues. V shed 6 bases and J 4 bases; nucleotides not matched to a gene: 9. CDR3 residues: CASRSQDRGGYEQYF. In DNA, the CDR3 is TGTGCCAGCAGATCTCAGGACAGGGGGGGTTACGAGCAGTACTTC. The full variable domain, its missing parts supplied by reference TRBV2 and TRBJ2-7, is EPEVTQTPSHQVTQMGQEVILRCVPISNHLYFYWYRQILGQKVEFLVSFYNNEISEKSEIFDDQFSVERPDGSNFTLKIRSTKLEDSAMYFCASRSQDRGGYEQYFGPGTRLTVT.

In its sample, this clonotype was seen a few times. The rearrangement joins TRBV6-5 to TRBJ2-3; 10 nucleotides agree with TRBD2. The CDR3 length is 17 residues. The ends lost 2 bases at V and 5 bases at J; junction bases unmatched: 10. The germline V gene has CDR1 MNHEY and CDR2 SVGAGI. The CDR3 DNA sequence: TGTGCCAGCAGTTACCTATCGCTAGCGGGAGAAAGAGATACGCAGTATTTT. It codes for CASSYLSLAGERDTQYF.

At least ten counts were recorded for this clonotype. This chain connects TRBV5-6 to TRBJ1-1, with no clear D. V dropped 0 bases and J dropped 4 bases, with 4 bases sitting between them. Germline V gene sequence: CDR1 SGHDT, CDR2 YYEEEE. The CDR3 is 12 residues long. The CDR3 DNA sequence: TGTGCCAGCAGCTTGGGACCCACTGAAGCTTTCTTT. As protein: CASSLGPTEAFF.

This clonotype has at least ten counts. This chain connects TRBV4-2 to TRBJ2-1, with D tentatively TRBD1 or TRBD2 (5 bases each). V lost 4 bases to trimming and J lost 8 bases, with 9 bases between them. There are 12 residues in the CDR3. The V gene's germline CDR1 is LGHNA and CDR2 YNFKEQ. The CDR3 spells CASSRGYYEQFF. CDR3 nucleotides: TGTGCCAGCAGCCGGGGGTACTATGAGCAGTTCTTC.

This clonotype has a handful of counts. This chain connects TRBV18 to TRBJ1-2; D is uncertain. This CDR3 has 20 residues. CDR1 KGHSH and CDR2 LQKENI come from the germline V gene. Trimming removed 2 bases at V and 3 bases at J, with 28 bases between. CDR3 coding DNA: TGTGCCAGCTCACCAAAGGCCGATAAGGTTTGGCAGGAGATTTACTATGGCTACACCTTC. It specifies CASSPKADKVWQEIYYGYTF.

V usage is TRBV25-1 and J usage is TRBJ1-1; no firm D call. The CDR3 runs to 13 residues. Germline V lookup: CDR1 MGHDK, CDR2 SYGVNS. V was shortened by 3 bases and J by 7 bases, with 12 bases between the two germline ends. The CDR3 DNA sequence: TGTGCCAGCAGTGAGGGAATACCGTATGAAGCTTTCTTT. This translates into CASSEGIPYEAFF.

The table lists this clonotype with a few counts. The CDR3 region has the DNA TGTGCCAGCAGCTTAAGCGGGAGGGCCGGCACCGGGGAGCTGTTTTTT. Encoded protein: CASSLSGRAGTGELFF. The chain is built from TRBV5-5 and TRBJ2-2; TRBD2 matches at 10 bases. The CDR3 is made up of 16 amino acids. V was pared by 2 bases and J by 4 bases, with 5 bases of the junction left unmatched. The germline CDR1 and CDR2 sequences are SGHKS and YYEKEE (reference sequence).

This clonotype came up many times. The chain uses TRBV20-1 and TRBJ2-1, with D perhaps matching TRBD1 or TRBD2 (6 bases each). V shed 1 base and J shed 4 bases, with 11 bases lying between them. The CDR3 loop spans 14 amino acids. Germline loops: CDR1 DFQATT, CDR2 SNEGSKA (reference sequence). The CDR3 sequence: CSARGGTRYNEQFF. The CDR3 DNA is TGCAGTGCTAGAGGCGGGACAAGATACAATGAGCAGTTCTTC.

This clonotype was detected a few times. CDR3 loop: CASRGDRYTDTQYF. CDR3 nucleotides: TGTGCCAGCAGGGGGGACAGATACACAGATACGCAGTATTTT. This chain connects TRBV25-1 to TRBJ2-3; 7 bases agree with TRBD1. The germline V gene encodes CDR1 MGHDK and CDR2 SYGVNS. The CDR3 runs 14 residues. The ends lost 6 bases at V and 2 bases at J; junction bases unmatched: 5.

The chain employs TRBV12-3 or TRBV12-4 and TRBJ1-1, with 7 bases lining up with TRBD1. V was clipped by 7 bases and J by 0 bases; unmatched bases: 5. The CDR3 loop spans 14 amino acids. The CDR3 DNA sequence: TGTGCCAGCACCTTAGGGACAGTGAACACTGAAGCTTTCTTT. Encoded protein: CASTLGTVNTEAFF.

The DNA of the CDR3 is TGTGCCAGCAGCCGCCGACAGGCCCTCCACTTT. This encodes CASSRRQALHF. J is TRBJ1-6 and V is TRBV5-8, with D possibly TRBD1 on 6 matching bases. The CDR3 is made up of 11 amino acids. With 4 bases removed from V and 14 bases from J, the gap between germline ends came to 10 bases. Germline V gene lookup returns CDR1 SGHTS and CDR2 YDEGEE.

This clonotype has a handful of counts. The chain joins TRBV9 to TRBJ1-5, with a tentative D call TRBD1 (5 bases). The CDR3 runs 14 residues. Trimming stripped 0 bases from V and 9 bases from J, with 13 bases between. Germline-derived CDR1 and CDR2 are SGDLS and YYNGEE. The CDR3 is CASSVDGGGGPQHF. DNA of the CDR3: TGTGCCAGCAGCGTAGATGGAGGCGGGGGGCCCCAGCATTTT.

The rearrangement uses TRBV7-2 and TRBJ2-7; TRBD2 agrees at 14 bases. Germline V gene sequence: CDR1 SGHTA, CDR2 FQGNSA. V shed 1 base, J shed 3 bases, and the junction held 2 bases outside the gene matches. The CDR3 runs 16 residues. In nucleotides, the CDR3 is TGTGCCAGCAGCTTAGTTGGGACTAGCGGGGGCTACGAGCAGTACTTC. This codes for CASSLVGTSGGYEQYF.